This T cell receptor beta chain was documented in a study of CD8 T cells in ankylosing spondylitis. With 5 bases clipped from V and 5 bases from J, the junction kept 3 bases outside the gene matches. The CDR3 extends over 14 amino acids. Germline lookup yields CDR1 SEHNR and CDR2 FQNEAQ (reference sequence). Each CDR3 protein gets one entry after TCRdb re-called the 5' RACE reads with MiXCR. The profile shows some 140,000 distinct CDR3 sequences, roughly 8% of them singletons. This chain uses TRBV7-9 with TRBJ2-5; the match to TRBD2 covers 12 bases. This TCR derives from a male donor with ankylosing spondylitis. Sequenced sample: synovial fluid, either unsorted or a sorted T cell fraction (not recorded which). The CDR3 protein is CASSTGTSGETQYF. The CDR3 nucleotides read TGTGCCAGCAGCACCGGGACTAGCGGGGAGACCCAGTACTTC.